A single sample gave rise to the 18 T cell receptor beta chains below, sequenced in a study of shared T cell receptors in the human thymus. Here immunoSEQ multiplex PCR was the method, and the copy in TCRdb shows in-frame clones only, minus some. This sample has roughly 710,000 clones, with 80% to 90% found just once. A further study also used this sample, focusing on human thymus T cells.

Sequencing was carried out using thymocytes. The receptors here all came from a girl younger than two with a congenital heart defect.

The rearrangement joins TRBV20-1 to TRBJ1-2, with D maybe TRBD1 (5 bases). Germline-derived CDR1 and CDR2 are DFQATT and SNEGSKA (reference sequence). The CDR3 runs 9 residues. CDR3 nucleotide sequence: TGCAGCCACAGGCATGGCTACACCTTC. Translation: CSHRHGYTF.

The chain has TRBV4-1 and TRBJ2-1; 8 bases are shared with TRBD2. CDR3 length: 21 residues. The V gene end was trimmed by 3 bases and the J gene end by 0 bases; junction bases not matched to a gene: 19. Looked up from germline, CDR1 is MGHRA and CDR2 is YSYEKL. CDR3 region: CASSQKPGTSLPTSSYNEQFF. DNA for the CDR3: TGCGCCAGCAGCCAGAAACCCGGGACTAGTCTCCCGACGAGCTCCTACAATGAGCAGTTCTTC.

The chain uses TRBV13 and TRBJ2-7, with 8 bases identical to TRBD1. The germline V gene encodes CDR1 PRHDT and CDR2 FYEKMQ (reference sequence). The CDR3 spans 14 residues. Germline trimming cut 4 bases from V and 6 bases from J; bases unmatched to any gene: 8. CDR3 in amino acids: CASSYRGIEGEQYF. As DNA, the CDR3 is TGTGCCAGCAGCTACAGGGGGATCGAGGGCGAGCAGTACTTC.

This chain joins TRBV4-3 and TRBJ1-5, with D possibly matching TRBD1 (5 bases). CDR1 and CDR2 from the germline V gene are LGHNA and YSLEER. V lost 4 bases and J lost 10, with 20 bases in between. The CDR3 runs 15 residues. CDR3 sequence: CASSRVRGPRCPQHF. CDR3 DNA: TGCGCCAGCAGCCGCGTGCGGGGCCCCAGGTGTCCCCAGCATTTT.

The chain has TRBV6-1 and TRBJ2-7, with TRBD1 identical over 10 bases. Germline V gene data show CDR1 as MNHNS and CDR2 as SASEGT. V shed 6 bases, J shed 1 base, and the junction held 9 bases outside the gene matches. This CDR3 comprises 16 residues. In DNA, the CDR3 is TGTGCCAGCAGCGAACCCGGGACAGGGGCTTCCTACGAGCAGTACTTC. Translating gives CASSEPGTGASYEQYF.

This chain uses TRBV29-1 with TRBJ1-1, with 7 bases identical to TRBD1. Per the germline V gene, CDR1 is SQVTM and CDR2 is ANQGSEA. The CDR3 has 14 amino acids. CDR3 sequence (DNA): TGCAGTCTTCGACCGGGACAGCTGAACACTGAAGCTTTCTTT. Translating gives CSLRPGQLNTEAFF.

The rearrangement uses TRBV18 and TRBJ2-1; D not resolved. The V gene lost 0 bases and the J gene lost 0 bases, with 6 bases spanning the gap. This CDR3 has 15 amino acids. In germline, CDR1 is KGHSH, CDR2 LQKENI. CDR3 DNA: TGTGCCAGCTCACCACCCCCTTACTCCTACAATGAGCAGTTCTTC. It translates to CASSPPPYSYNEQFF.

This clone was recorded only once. The chain joins TRBV10-2 to TRBJ2-1; 9 nucleotides match TRBD2. With 3 bases clipped from V and 2 bases from J, the junction kept 5 bases outside the gene matches. Germline V lookup: CDR1 WSHSY, CDR2 SAAADI. The CDR3 sequence is 16 residues long. The CDR3 region is CASSEVLAGPYNEQFF. DNA of the CDR3: TGCGCCAGCAGTGAAGTACTAGCGGGCCCCTACAATGAGCAGTTCTTC.

This chain links TRBV6-5 with TRBJ1-4; D is unresolved. Trimming took 11 bases from V and 0 from J, leaving 13 bases between them. CDR1 and CDR2 from the germline V gene are MNHEY and SVGAGI. The CDR3 is 14 residues long. CDR3 coding DNA: TGTGCCTCCCGAGGATCTGCAACTAATGAAAAACTGTTTTTT. This encodes CASRGSATNEKLFF.

The rearrangement joins TRBV2 to TRBJ1-1; 7 bases are shared with TRBD1. CDR1 and CDR2 from the germline V gene are SNHLY and FYNNEI. V lost 6 bases, J lost 6 bases, and 7 bases stayed unmatched. This CDR3 is built from 13 residues. The CDR3 here is CASRTGQAPEAFF. For the CDR3, the DNA is TGTGCCAGCAGAACTGGACAGGCCCCTGAAGCTTTCTTT.

This chain joins TRBV30 and TRBJ1-5; D is possibly TRBD1 (6 bases). Trimming left V 0 bases short and J 7 bases short, with 22 bases between. The CDR3 has 17 residues. Germline assignment: CDR1 GTSNPN and CDR2 SVGIG (reference sequence). CDR3 in DNA: TGTGCCTGGAGTGTAGGGGCGGGGGGCGATCGGGGCCAGCCCCAGCATTTT. Translating gives CAWSVGAGGDRGQPQHF.

The rearrangement links TRBV27 to TRBJ1-1, with unresolved D. This CDR3 contains 13 residues. The V end was cut by 3 bases, the J end by 1 base, with 6 bases between. CDR1 is MNHEY, CDR2 SMNVEV, per germline (reference sequence). The chain's CDR3 is CASSFQANTEAFF. CDR3 DNA sequence: TGTGCCAGCAGTTTTCAGGCGAACACTGAAGCTTTCTTT.

CDR3 nucleotides: TGTGCCAGTAGTAAATCCGGGACAGCTAACTATGGCTACACCTTC. As protein: CASSKSGTANYGYTF. The rearrangement joins TRBV19 to TRBJ1-2, with 7 positions matching TRBD1. Germline lookup yields CDR1 LNHDA and CDR2 SQIVND (reference sequence). V lost 4 bases, J lost 0 bases, and 5 bases stayed unmatched. The CDR3 covers 15 residues.

This chain links TRBV21-1 with TRBJ2-7; TRBD2, the table's D call, was not compared with the DNA. TRBV21-1 is annotated as a pseudogene. The CDR3 has 15 amino acids. The DNA of the CDR3 is TGTGCCAGTACCCCGGGACTCCACCTTGGCTACGAGCAGTACTTC. Its translation: CASTPGLHLGYEQYF.

The chain uses TRBV28 and TRBJ1-5, with D maybe TRBD1 (5 bases). The CDR3 sequence is 16 residues long. Germline loops: CDR1 MDHEN, CDR2 SYDVKM. V was pared by 2 bases and J by 7 bases, with 18 bases between. This CDR3 is CASSLPGRGIVQPQHF. The CDR3, as DNA: TGTGCCAGCAGTTTACCCGGACGGGGGATAGTACAGCCCCAGCATTTT.

The chain links TRBV4-1 to TRBJ1-1, with a tentative D call TRBD1 (5 bases). Trimming took off 6 bases at V and 10 bases at J, with 18 bases between the two ends. This CDR3 spans 13 amino acids. Germline CDR1 MGHRA, CDR2 YSYEKL. CDR3 DNA: TGCGCCAGCAGTGAAGGGAGGTCTGGGGGAGCTTTCTTT. This encodes CASSEGRSGGAFF.

J is TRBJ1-2 and V is TRBV5-5, with D perhaps matching TRBD1 (5 bases). Trimming cost V 1 base and J 7 bases, with 14 bases left between them. Per germline, CDR1 SGHKS and CDR2 YYEKEE (reference sequence). This CDR3 region has 14 residues. CDR3 residues: CASSLSPGGCGYTF. As DNA, the CDR3 is TGTGCCAGCAGCTTGTCCCCGGGGGGTTGTGGCTACACCTTC.

The chain uses TRBV18 and TRBJ2-3, with D tentatively TRBD2 (6 bases). V was pared by 3 bases and J by 5 bases, with 15 bases between. The CDR3 has 15 amino acids. Germline CDR1 KGHSH, CDR2 LQKENI. DNA of the CDR3: TGTGCCAGCTCACCGATTCAGAAAGCGGGAGATACGCAGTATTTT. Translation gives CASSPIQKAGDTQYF. The full variable domain, completed using reference TRBV18 and TRBJ2-3, is NAGVMQNPRHLVRRRGQEARLRCSPMKGHSHVYWYRQLPEEGLKFMVYLQKENIIDESGMPKERFSAEFPKEGPSILRIQQVVRGDSAAYFCASSPIQKAGDTQYFGPGTRLTVL.